The T cell receptor (beta chain) described here comes from a study of blood T cell repertoires in COVID-19. Study in general: Samples came from the United States, Italy and Spain, spanning acute and convalescent COVID-19.

This clone was observed a single time. V trimming: 6 bases; J trimming: 1 base; junction bases outside the gene matches: 4. There are 15 residues in the CDR3. Germline V gene data show CDR1 as SNHLY and CDR2 as FYNNEI. The table came from immunoSEQ multiplex PCR; TCRdb's copy has only in-frame clones and leaves some out. In the table there are 23,000 or so clones, 83% of which are singletons. The source of this sequence is a human donor in a cohort sampled during active COVID-19. V is TRBV2 and J is TRBJ2-2; the match to TRBD1 covers 8 bases. The specimen sequenced was peripheral blood. CDR3 amino acids: CASSPGTGNTGELFF. In nucleotides, the CDR3 is TGTGCCAGCAGCCCCGGGACAGGGAACACCGGGGAGCTGTTTTTT.